This TCR beta chain is drawn from a study of CD8+CD57+ T cells in acquired aplastic anemia. CDR3 and TCR beta VDJ profiling relied on genomic DNA as the template. TCRdb independently ran MiXCR on the reads; one entry per CDR3 protein. The data show a few hundred thousand distinct CDR3 sequences, about 37% seen once. This CDR3 region has 14 residues. V lost 1 base, J lost 2 bases, and 1 base stayed unmatched. CDR1 is DFQATT and CDR2 is SNEGSKA in the germline V gene (reference sequence). This clonotype was observed at least ten times. This chain uses TRBV20-1 with TRBJ1-2; TRBD1 matches at 10 bases. Sequenced sample: sorted CD4+, CD8+, or CD8+CD57+ T cells (not recorded which) from PBMCs. The TCR comes from a human donor in good health, serving as a control. The CDR3 DNA follows: TGCAGTGCTAGAGGGACAGGGGGAAACTATGGCTACACCTTC. The encoded protein is CSARGTGGNYGYTF.